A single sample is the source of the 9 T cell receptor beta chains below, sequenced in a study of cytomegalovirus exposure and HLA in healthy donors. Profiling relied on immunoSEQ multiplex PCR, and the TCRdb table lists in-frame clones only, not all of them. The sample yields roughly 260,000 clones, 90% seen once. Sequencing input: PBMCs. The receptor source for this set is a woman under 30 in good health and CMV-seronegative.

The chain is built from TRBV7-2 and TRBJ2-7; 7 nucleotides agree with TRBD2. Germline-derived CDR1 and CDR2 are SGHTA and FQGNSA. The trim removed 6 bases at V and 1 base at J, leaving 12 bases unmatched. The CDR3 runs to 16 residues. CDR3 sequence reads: CASSVKSAGFSYEQYF. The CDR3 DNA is TGTGCCAGCAGTGTAAAATCAGCGGGGTTTTCCTACGAGCAGTACTTC.

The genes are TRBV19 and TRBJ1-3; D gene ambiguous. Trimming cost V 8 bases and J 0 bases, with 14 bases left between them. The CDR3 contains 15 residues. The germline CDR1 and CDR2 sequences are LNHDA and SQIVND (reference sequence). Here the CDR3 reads CASRGGGNSGNTIYF. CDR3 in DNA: TGTGCCAGTCGAGGCGGAGGGAACTCTGGAAACACCATATATTTT.

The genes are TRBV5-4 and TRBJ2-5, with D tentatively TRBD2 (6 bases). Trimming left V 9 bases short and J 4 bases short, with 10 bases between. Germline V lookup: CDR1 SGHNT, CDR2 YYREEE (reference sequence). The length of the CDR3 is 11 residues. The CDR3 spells CAIRERETQYF. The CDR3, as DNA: TGTGCCATCCGGGAGCGAGAGACCCAGTACTTC.

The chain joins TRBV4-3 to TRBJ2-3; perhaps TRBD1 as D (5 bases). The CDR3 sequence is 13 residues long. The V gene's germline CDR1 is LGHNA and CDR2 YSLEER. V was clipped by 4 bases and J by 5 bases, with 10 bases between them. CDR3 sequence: CASSLSRVDTQYF. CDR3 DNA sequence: TGCGCCAGCAGCCTGAGCAGGGTAGATACGCAGTATTTT.

CDR3: CARRGTGGSEAFF. The CDR3, as DNA: TGTGCCAGGCGGGGGACAGGGGGTAGTGAAGCTTTCTTT. The chain carries TRBV2 and TRBJ1-1; the match to TRBD1 covers 11 bases. V lost 9 bases and J lost 7; bases outside the gene matches: 7. Germline V CDR1 and CDR2: SNHLY, FYNNEI. The CDR3 is 13 amino acids. Drawing the rest from reference TRBV2 and TRBJ1-1, the complete variable domain is EPEVTQTPSHQVTQMGQEVILRCVPISNHLYFYWYRQILGQKVEFLVSFYNNEISEKSEIFDDQFSVERPDGSNFTLKIRSTKLEDSAMYFCARRGTGGSEAFFGQGTRLTVV.

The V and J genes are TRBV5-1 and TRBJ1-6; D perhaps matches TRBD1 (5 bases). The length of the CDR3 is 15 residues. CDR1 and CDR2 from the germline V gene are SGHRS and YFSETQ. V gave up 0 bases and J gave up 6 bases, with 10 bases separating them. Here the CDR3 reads CASSLELGGNSPLHF. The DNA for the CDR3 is TGCGCCAGCAGCTTGGAACTGGGGGGTAATTCACCCCTCCACTTT.

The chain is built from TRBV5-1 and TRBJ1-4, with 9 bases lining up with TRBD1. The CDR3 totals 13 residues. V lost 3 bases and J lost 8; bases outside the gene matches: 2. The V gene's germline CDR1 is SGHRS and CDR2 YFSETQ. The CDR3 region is CASSWGTGEKLFF. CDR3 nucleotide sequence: TGCGCCAGCAGCTGGGGGACAGGGGAAAAACTGTTTTTT.

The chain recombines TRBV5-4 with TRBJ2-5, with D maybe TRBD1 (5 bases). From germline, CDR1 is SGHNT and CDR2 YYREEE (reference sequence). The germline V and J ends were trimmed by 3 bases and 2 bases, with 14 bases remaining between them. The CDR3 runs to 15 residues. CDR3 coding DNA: TGTGCCAGCAGCTATGACAGACTCTTTCAAGAGACCCAGTACTTC. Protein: CASSYDRLFQETQYF.

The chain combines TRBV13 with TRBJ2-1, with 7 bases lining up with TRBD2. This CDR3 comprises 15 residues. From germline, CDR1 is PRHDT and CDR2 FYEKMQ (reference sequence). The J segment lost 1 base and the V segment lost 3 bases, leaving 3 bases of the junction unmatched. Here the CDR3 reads CASSLGGGSYNEQFF. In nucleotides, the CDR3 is TGTGCCAGCAGCTTGGGCGGGGGATCCTACAATGAGCAGTTCTTC.